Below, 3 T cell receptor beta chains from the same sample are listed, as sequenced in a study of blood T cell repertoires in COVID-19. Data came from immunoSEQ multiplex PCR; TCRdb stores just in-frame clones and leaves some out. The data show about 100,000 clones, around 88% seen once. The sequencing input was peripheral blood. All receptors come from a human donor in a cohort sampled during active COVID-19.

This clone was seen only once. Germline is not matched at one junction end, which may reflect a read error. The CDR3 region has the DNA TGTGCCAGCAGCCAAGAGACTAGCGGGAAAGGGATCTTC. Residues: CASSQETSGKGIF. The gene calls are TRBV11-2 and TRBJ2-1; 11 bases match TRBD2. Germline CDR1 SGHAT, CDR2 FQNNGV. The CDR3 sequence is 13 residues long.

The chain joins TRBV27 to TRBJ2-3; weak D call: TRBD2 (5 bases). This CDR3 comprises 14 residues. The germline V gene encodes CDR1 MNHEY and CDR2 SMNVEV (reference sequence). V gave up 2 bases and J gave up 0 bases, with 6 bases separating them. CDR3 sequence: CASSLRRSTDTQYF. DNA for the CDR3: TGTGCCAGCAGTTTAAGGAGGAGCACAGATACGCAGTATTTT.

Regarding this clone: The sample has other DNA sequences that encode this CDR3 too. The chain's CDR3 is CASSPRGNTEAFF. The DNA of the CDR3 is TGTGCCAGCAGCCCGCGTGGGAACACTGAAGCTTTCTTT. The chain uses TRBV11-3 and TRBJ1-1, with D hard to call. From germline, CDR1 is SGHNT and CDR2 YENEEA. Trimming cost V 5 bases and J 1 base, with 8 bases left between them. CDR3 length: 13 residues.